A single sample is the source of the 12 T cell receptor beta chains below, sequenced in a study of response to subunit inactivated influenza vaccine. From the RT-PCR reads, TCRdb called clonotypes with MiXCR, one entry per CDR3 protein. The sample includes about 780,000 distinct CDR3 sequences, about 18% of them seen just once. Sample: PBMCs from blood, taken roughly 5 days after vaccination. These receptor sequences come from a man aged 50-60 years who received an inactivated influenza vaccine.

This clonotype turned up a few times. The CDR3 bases are TGTGCCAGCAGCCCGATAGGGGGGGCGAACACTGAAGCTTTCTTT. Translating it yields CASSPIGGANTEAFF. This chain connects TRBV12-3 or TRBV12-4 to TRBJ1-1, with D possibly TRBD1 on 6 matching bases. This CDR3 region has 15 residues. V lost 6 bases to trimming and J lost 1 base, with 15 bases between them.

This clonotype has only a few counts. The V call is TRBV15, the J call TRBJ2-1; D may be TRBD1 (5 bases). The CDR3 length is 15 residues. V was shortened by 0 bases and J by 2 bases, with 8 bases between the two germline ends. In germline, CDR1 is LNHNV, CDR2 YYDKDF (reference sequence). This chain's CDR3 is CATSREAGTYNEQFF. In nucleotides, the CDR3 is TGTGCCACCAGCAGAGAGGCAGGGACCTACAATGAGCAGTTCTTC.

In its sample, this clonotype was seen a few times. The chain carries TRBV7-7 and TRBJ2-1, with TRBD1 identical over 11 bases. The CDR3 has 16 residues. Germline lookup yields CDR1 SSHAT and CDR2 FNYEAQ (reference sequence). With V trimmed by 5 bases and J by 5 bases, 8 bases remained unmatched. CDR3 residues: CASSPTGGQGDNEQFF. DNA for the CDR3: TGTGCCAGCAGCCCCACCGGGGGACAGGGGGACAATGAGCAGTTCTTC.

This clonotype appeared a few times. V is TRBV20-1 and J is TRBJ1-2, with a weak D call TRBD1 (5 bases). CDR1 and CDR2 (germline): DFQATT, SNEGSKA (reference sequence). This CDR3 is 14 amino acids long. Between the trimmed V and J ends, which lost 4 bases and 4 bases, there was a span of 16 bases. CDR3 loop: CSATSGTVAYGYTF. The CDR3 nucleotides read TGCAGTGCTACATCCGGGACGGTCGCCTATGGCTACACCTTC.

In its sample, this clonotype was seen many times. CDR3 nucleotides: TGCGCCAGCAGCGATGAGGCTAACTATGGCTACACCTTC. Translation: CASSDEANYGYTF. This chain links TRBV4-1 with TRBJ1-2, with D uncertain. The CDR3 runs 13 residues. CDR1 is MGHRA, CDR2 YSYEKL, per germline. V lost 5 bases, J lost 0 bases, and 7 bases lay in between.

The CDR3 is CASSAGLSAGELFF. The CDR3 region has the DNA TGTGCCAGCAGTGCCGGTCTGTCCGCCGGGGAGCTGTTTTTT. J is TRBJ2-2 and V is TRBV12-3 or TRBV12-4; no clear D. This CDR3 has 14 amino acids. The V and J ends lost 5 bases and 6 bases respectively, with 13 bases between them.

V gene TRBV6-5 combines with J gene TRBJ2-7; D tentatively reads TRBD1 or TRBD2 (5 bases each). V was pared by 4 bases and J by 8 bases, with 24 bases between. The CDR3 sequence is 16 residues long. CDR1 is MNHEY, CDR2 SVGAGI, per germline. The CDR3 region has the DNA TGTGCCAGCAGTTCCGTGAACGGGGAGCAGGGTCTTAAGCAGTACTTC. Its translation is CASSSVNGEQGLKQYF.

The J gene is TRBJ2-7, the V gene TRBV5-4; tentatively, D is TRBD2 (5 bases). The CDR3 spans 14 residues. Germline lookup yields CDR1 SGHNT and CDR2 YYREEE (reference sequence). V was trimmed by 4 bases and J by 0 bases, leaving 11 bases between them. DNA of the CDR3: TGTGCCAGCAGCCCCAGCCGGGACTCCTACGAGCAGTACTTC. It is translated as CASSPSRDSYEQYF.

This clonotype was detected ten times or more. This chain uses TRBV7-2 with TRBJ1-2, with D tentatively TRBD1 (5 bases). The CDR3 sequence is 14 residues long. V lost 1 base to trimming and J lost 4 bases, with 10 bases between them. The germline CDR1 and CDR2 sequences are SGHTA and FQGNSA. The CDR3 bases are TGTGCCAGCAGCTTAGTCCAGGGTGGCTATGGCTACACCTTC. Protein: CASSLVQGGYGYTF.

The chain is built from TRBV20-1 and TRBJ2-7; a weak D match, TRBD1 (5 bases). The V and J ends lost 3 bases and 5 bases respectively, with 14 bases between them. This CDR3 region has 13 residues. Per the germline V gene, CDR1 is DFQATT and CDR2 is SNEGSKA (reference sequence). The CDR3 sequence is CSASRGLLHEQYF. The CDR3 region has the DNA TGCAGTGCTAGTAGGGGTTTACTCCACGAGCAGTACTTC.

This clonotype has a handful of counts. The DNA of the CDR3 is TGTGCCACTGAGGCCTACGAGCAGTACTTC. It translates to CATEAYEQYF. The rearrangement links TRBV28 to TRBJ2-7; D call uncertain. Trimming removed 10 bases at V and 2 bases at J, with 6 bases between. The CDR3 covers 10 residues. Germline CDR1 reads MDHEN; CDR2 reads SYDVKM.

This clonotype has only a few counts. The chain combines TRBV20-1 with TRBJ2-2; 8 nucleotides match TRBD2. This CDR3 contains 13 residues. In germline, CDR1 is DFQATT, CDR2 SNEGSKA (reference sequence). The junction had 7 bases not matched to a gene; V was cut back by 6 bases and J by 7 bases. The DNA of the CDR3 is TGCAGTGCGGAGACAGCGGGGGTCGGGGAGCTGTTTTTT. It specifies CSAETAGVGELFF.